The 5 T cell receptor beta chains listed next were all sequenced from one sample in a study of shared clonotypes between healthy human individuals. Profiling relied on immunoSEQ multiplex PCR, and the TCRdb table lists in-frame clones only, not all of them. The sample consists of some 2.1 million clones, just under 95% of them appearing once. Naive CD8 populations comprised CD45RO-negative cells positively selected for CCR7, excluding terminally differentiated effector memory CD45RA+ cells. The sample was naive CD8+ T cells from PBMCs. The receptors originated from a man younger than 30 in good health. Some clones in this sample may be carry-over from other donors' samples.

The chain carries TRBV2 and TRBJ2-2, with TRBD1 as a possible D gene (6 bases). Trimming removed 3 bases at V and 3 bases at J, with 11 bases between. The CDR3 totals 15 residues. In germline, CDR1 is SNHLY, CDR2 FYNNEI. The CDR3 nucleotides are TGTGCCAGCAGTGAGAGGGACATTGACACCGGGGAGCTGTTTTTT. As protein: CASSERDIDTGELFF.

V is TRBV4-1 and J is TRBJ2-1; 11 positions agree with TRBD2. The germline V gene has CDR1 MGHRA and CDR2 YSYEKL. The CDR3 loop spans 17 amino acids. The junction had 11 bases not matched to a gene; V was cut back by 4 bases and J by 6 bases. The CDR3 coding sequence is TGCGCCAGCAGCCCTCCACTAGCGGGAGTCAAGAGCAATGAGCAGTTCTTC. Translated: CASSPPLAGVKSNEQFF.

With respect to this clone: Other DNA sequences in the sample encode the same CDR3. The J gene is TRBJ1-1, the V gene TRBV7-9, with D hard to call. Per the germline V gene, CDR1 is SEHNR and CDR2 is FQNEAQ (reference sequence). V was trimmed by 1 base and J by 5 bases, leaving 5 bases between them. The CDR3 is 12 amino acids. CDR3 bases: TGTGCCAGCAGCTTAGGATGGACTGAAGCTTTCTTT. It specifies CASSLGWTEAFF.

This clone was detected a few times. V usage is TRBV19 and J usage is TRBJ1-1, with TRBD1 identical over 8 bases. This CDR3 comprises 15 residues. V lost 7 bases, J lost 0 bases, and 7 bases stayed unmatched. CDR1 is LNHDA, CDR2 SQIVND, per germline (reference sequence). CDR3 in DNA: TGTGCCAGTACCCAGACAGGGGAAGTGAACACTGAAGCTTTCTTT. Encoded protein: CASTQTGEVNTEAFF.

The DNA for the CDR3 is TGTGCCAGCAGTCCCCGTGGGCACCAAGCTGAAGCTTTCTTT. As protein: CASSPRGHQAEAFF. The rearrangement joins TRBV27 to TRBJ1-1; D ambiguous. Germline V gene lookup returns CDR1 MNHEY and CDR2 SMNVEV (reference sequence). Trimming shortened V by 5 bases and J by 6 bases, and 16 bases separated the two germline ends. This CDR3 region has 14 residues.